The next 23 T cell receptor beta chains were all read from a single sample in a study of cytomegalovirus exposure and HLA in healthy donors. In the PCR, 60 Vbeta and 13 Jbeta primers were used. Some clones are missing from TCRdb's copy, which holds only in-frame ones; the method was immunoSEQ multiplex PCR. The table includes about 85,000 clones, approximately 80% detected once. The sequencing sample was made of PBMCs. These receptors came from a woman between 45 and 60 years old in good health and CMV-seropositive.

Here the CDR3 DNA reads TGTGCCAGCAGAAGCGGGGGGGAAAAACTGTTTTTT. Translating it yields CASRSGGEKLFF. V gene TRBV7-9 combines with J gene TRBJ1-4; a possible D gene is TRBD1 (5 bases). Per the germline V gene, CDR1 is SEHNR and CDR2 is FQNEAQ (reference sequence). Trimming took off 6 bases at V and 8 bases at J, with 10 bases between the two ends. The CDR3 has 12 amino acids.

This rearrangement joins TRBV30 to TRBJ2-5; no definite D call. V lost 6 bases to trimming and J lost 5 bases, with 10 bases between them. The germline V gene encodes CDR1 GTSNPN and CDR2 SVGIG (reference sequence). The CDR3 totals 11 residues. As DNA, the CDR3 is TGTGCCTGTTCCCCGCGGGAGACCCAGTACTTC. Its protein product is CACSPRETQYF. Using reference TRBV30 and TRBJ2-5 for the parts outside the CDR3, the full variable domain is SQTIHQWPATLVQPVGSPLSLECTVEGTSNPNLYWYRQAAGRGLQLLFYSVGIGQISSEVPQNLSASRPQDRQFILSSKKLLLSDSGFYLCACSPRETQYFGPGTRLLVL.

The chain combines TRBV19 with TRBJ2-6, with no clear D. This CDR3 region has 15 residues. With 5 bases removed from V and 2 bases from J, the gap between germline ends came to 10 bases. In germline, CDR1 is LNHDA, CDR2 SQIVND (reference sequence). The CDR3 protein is CASSLTGAGANVLTF. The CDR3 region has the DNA TGTGCCAGTAGTTTGACCGGAGCTGGGGCCAACGTCCTGACTTTC.

The CDR3 here is CASSTGLAGGRETQYF. CDR3 bases: TGTGCCAGCAGTACCGGACTAGCGGGGGGGCGAGAGACCCAGTACTTC. This chain links TRBV2 with TRBJ2-5; TRBD2 agrees at 15 bases. Losses at the gene ends were 5 bases for V and 4 bases for J; bases not matched to a gene: 5. The CDR3 runs 16 residues. Germline assignment: CDR1 SNHLY and CDR2 FYNNEI. Looking up the rest from reference TRBV2 and TRBJ2-5 gives the full variable domain: EPEVTQTPSHQVTQMGQEVILRCVPISNHLYFYWYRQILGQKVEFLVSFYNNEISEKSEIFDDQFSVERPDGSNFTLKIRSTKLEDSAMYFCASSTGLAGGRETQYFGPGTRLLVL.

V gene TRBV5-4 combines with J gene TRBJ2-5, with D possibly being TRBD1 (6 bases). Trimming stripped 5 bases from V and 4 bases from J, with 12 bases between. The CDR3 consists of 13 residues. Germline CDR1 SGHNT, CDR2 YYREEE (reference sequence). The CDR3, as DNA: TGTGCCAGCAGGATGACAGGAGGAGAGACCCAGTACTTC. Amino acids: CASRMTGGETQYF.

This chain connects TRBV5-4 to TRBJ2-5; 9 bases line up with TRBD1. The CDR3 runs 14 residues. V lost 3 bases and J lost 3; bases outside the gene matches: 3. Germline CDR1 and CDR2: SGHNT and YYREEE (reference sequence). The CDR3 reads CASSWTGAEETQYF. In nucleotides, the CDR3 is TGTGCCAGCAGCTGGACAGGGGCGGAAGAGACCCAGTACTTC.

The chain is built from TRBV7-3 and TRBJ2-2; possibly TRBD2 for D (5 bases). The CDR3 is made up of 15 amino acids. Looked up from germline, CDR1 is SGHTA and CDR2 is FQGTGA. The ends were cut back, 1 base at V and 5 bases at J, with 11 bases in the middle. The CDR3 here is CASSLISRGTGELFF. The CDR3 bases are TGTGCCAGCAGCTTAATCAGCCGGGGAACCGGGGAGCTGTTTTTT.

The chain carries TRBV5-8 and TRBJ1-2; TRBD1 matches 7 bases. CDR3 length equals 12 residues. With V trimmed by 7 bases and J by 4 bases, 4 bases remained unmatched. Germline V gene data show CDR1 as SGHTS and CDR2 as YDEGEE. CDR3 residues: CASLGQPYGYTF. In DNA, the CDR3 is TGTGCCAGCCTGGGACAGCCCTATGGCTACACCTTC.

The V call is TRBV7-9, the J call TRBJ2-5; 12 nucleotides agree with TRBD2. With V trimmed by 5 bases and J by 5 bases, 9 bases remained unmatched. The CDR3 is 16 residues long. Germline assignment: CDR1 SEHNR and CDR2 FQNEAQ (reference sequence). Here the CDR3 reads CASSETSGGAAETQYF. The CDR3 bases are TGTGCCAGCAGCGAGACTAGCGGGGGAGCGGCCGAGACCCAGTACTTC.

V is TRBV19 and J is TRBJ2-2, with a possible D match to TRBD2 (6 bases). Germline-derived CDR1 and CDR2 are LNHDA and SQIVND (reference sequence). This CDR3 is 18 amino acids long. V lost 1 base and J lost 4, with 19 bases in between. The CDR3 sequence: CASSIGLGGGFFTGELFF. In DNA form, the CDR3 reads TGTGCCAGTAGTATAGGTCTGGGGGGAGGTTTTTTCACCGGGGAGCTGTTTTTT.

The CDR3 region is CASSVDLIGEQYF. Here the CDR3 DNA reads TGTGCCAGCAGCGTAGACCTTATCGGAGAGCAGTACTTC. This chain connects TRBV9 to TRBJ2-5; D is ambiguous. The germline gives CDR1 SGDLS, CDR2 YYNGEE. V shed 0 bases and J shed 11 bases, with 14 bases lying between them. This CDR3 has 13 residues.

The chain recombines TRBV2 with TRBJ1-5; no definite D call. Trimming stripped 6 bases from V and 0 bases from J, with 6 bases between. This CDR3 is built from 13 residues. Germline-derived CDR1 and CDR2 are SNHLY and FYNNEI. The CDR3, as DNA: TGTGCCAGCAGGGAGTATAGCAATCAGCCCCAGCATTTT. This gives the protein CASREYSNQPQHF.

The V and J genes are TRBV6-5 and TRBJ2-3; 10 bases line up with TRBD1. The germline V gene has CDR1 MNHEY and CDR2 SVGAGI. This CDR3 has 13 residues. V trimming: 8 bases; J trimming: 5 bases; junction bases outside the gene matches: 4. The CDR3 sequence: CASRDRGLDTQYF. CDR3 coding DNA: TGTGCCAGCCGGGACAGGGGTTTAGATACGCAGTATTTT.

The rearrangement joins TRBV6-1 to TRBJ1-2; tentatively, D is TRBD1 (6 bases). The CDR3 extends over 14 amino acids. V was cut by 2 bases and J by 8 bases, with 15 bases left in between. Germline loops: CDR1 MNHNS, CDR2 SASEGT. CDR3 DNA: TGTGCCAGCAGTGAAAGAACAGGGATCGGCGGCTACACCTTC. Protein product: CASSERTGIGGYTF.

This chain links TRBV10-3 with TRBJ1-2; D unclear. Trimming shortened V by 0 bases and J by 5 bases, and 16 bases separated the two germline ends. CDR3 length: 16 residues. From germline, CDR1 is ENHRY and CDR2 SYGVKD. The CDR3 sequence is CAISESRQAAGYGYTF. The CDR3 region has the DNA TGTGCCATCAGTGAGTCCCGGCAGGCCGCGGGTTATGGCTACACCTTC.

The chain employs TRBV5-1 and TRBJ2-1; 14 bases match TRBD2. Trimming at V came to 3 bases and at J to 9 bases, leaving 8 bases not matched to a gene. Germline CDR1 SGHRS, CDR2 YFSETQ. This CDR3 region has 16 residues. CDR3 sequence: CASSSPGLAGAGEQFF. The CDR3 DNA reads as TGCGCCAGCAGCTCCCCGGGACTAGCGGGAGCGGGTGAGCAGTTCTTC.

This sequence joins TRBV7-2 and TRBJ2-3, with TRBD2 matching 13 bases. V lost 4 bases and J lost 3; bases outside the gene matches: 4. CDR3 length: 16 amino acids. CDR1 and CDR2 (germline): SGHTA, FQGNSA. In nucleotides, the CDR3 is TGTGCCAGCAGCTCGGGACTAGCGGGACGGACAGATACGCAGTATTTT. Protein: CASSSGLAGRTDTQYF. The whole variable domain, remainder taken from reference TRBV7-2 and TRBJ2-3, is GAGVSQSPSNKVTEKGKDVELRCDPISGHTALYWYRQSLGQGLEFLIYFQGNSAPDKSGLPSDRFSAERTGGSVSTLTIQRTQQEDSAVYLCASSSGLAGRTDTQYFGPGTRLTVL.

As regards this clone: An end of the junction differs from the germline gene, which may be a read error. The CDR3 sequence: CSSTPGTGNTGELFF. CDR3 bases: TGTTCCAGCACCCCTGGGACAGGGAACACCGGGGAGCTGTTTTTT. The chain couples TRBV7-9 to TRBJ2-2, with 8 nucleotides matching TRBD1. Germline lookup yields CDR1 SEHNR and CDR2 FQNEAQ (reference sequence). The CDR3 covers 15 residues.

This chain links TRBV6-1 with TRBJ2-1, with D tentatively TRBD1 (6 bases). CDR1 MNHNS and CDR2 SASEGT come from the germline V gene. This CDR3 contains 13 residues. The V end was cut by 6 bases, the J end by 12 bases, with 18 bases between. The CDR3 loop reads CASSGNFDRRQFF. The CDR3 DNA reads TGTGCCAGCAGCGGAAACTTTGACAGGCGGCAGTTCTTC.

The CDR3 nucleotides are TGTGCCAGCAGTGAGCTAGCGGGAAGCTACGAGCAGTACGTC. Its translation: CASSELAGSYEQYV. The chain carries TRBV2 and TRBJ2-7, with TRBD2 matching over 9 bases. The germline CDR1 and CDR2 sequences are SNHLY and FYNNEI. This CDR3 spans 14 amino acids. The junction had 3 bases not matched to a gene; V was cut back by 3 bases and J by 3 bases.

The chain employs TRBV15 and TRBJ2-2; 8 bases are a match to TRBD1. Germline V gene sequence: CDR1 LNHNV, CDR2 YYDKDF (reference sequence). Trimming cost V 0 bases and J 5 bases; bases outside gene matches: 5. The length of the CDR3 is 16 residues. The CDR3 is CATSREGQGRTGELFF. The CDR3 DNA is TGTGCCACCAGCAGAGAAGGACAGGGTCGGACCGGGGAGCTGTTTTTT.

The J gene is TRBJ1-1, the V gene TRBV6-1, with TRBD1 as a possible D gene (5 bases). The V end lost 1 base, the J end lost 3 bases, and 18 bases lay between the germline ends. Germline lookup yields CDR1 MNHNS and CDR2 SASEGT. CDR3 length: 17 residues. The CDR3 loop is CASSEGGGPMGDTEAFF. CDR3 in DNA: TGTGCCAGCAGTGAAGGGGGGGGACCCATGGGAGACACTGAAGCTTTCTTT.

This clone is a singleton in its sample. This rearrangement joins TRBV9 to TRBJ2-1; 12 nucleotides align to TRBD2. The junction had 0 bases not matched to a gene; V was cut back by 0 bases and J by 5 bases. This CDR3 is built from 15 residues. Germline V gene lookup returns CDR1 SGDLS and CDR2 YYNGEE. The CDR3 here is CASSVGTSGDNEQFF. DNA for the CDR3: TGTGCCAGCAGCGTAGGGACTAGCGGGGACAATGAGCAGTTCTTC.